Listed below are T cell receptor beta chains from one sample, sequenced in a study of blood T cell repertoires in COVID-19. Assay: immunoSEQ multiplex PCR; the TCRdb copy retains only in-frame clones and omits some. Of under 200,000 clones in the sample, roughly 78% are singletons; the top ten hold 15% to 20%. Sequences were obtained from PBMCs or T cells enriched from blood (not recorded which). All receptors derive from a woman between 70 and 85 years old in a cohort exposed to, infected with or recovered from COVID-19 (not recorded which). Each CDR3 is given with its conserved first and last residue. The order of the fields is clone size, CDR3 length, D gene, J gene, V gene, CDR3 DNA, CDR3 protein. A D gene is named only where the DNA matches it firmly. Expanded clones are given a class, and other clones once, few, many or no size at all.

abundance: NA
len: 14
d_gene: NA
j_gene: TRBJ1-5
v_gene: TRBV19
CDR3nt: TGTGCCAGTAGTATCCGGGACACCAATCAGCCCCAGCATTTT
CDR3aa: CASSIRDTNQPQHF

abundance: NA
len: 13
d_gene: NA
j_gene: TRBJ1-1
v_gene: TRBV7-2
CDR3nt: TGTGCCAGCAGCTTAGAGTTCGACAGTGAAGCTTTCTTT
CDR3aa: CASSLEFDSEAFF

abundance: NA
len: 18
d_gene: TRBD2
j_gene: TRBJ2-3
v_gene: TRBV28
CDR3nt: TGTGCCAGCAGACTTCTTAGGGGCGGGAGGGCCCTCGCAGATACGCAGTATTTT
CDR3aa: CASRLLRGGRALADTQYF

abundance: NA
len: 14
d_gene: NA
j_gene: TRBJ2-1
v_gene: TRBV7-9
CDR3nt: TGTGCCAGCAGCTTAGCGGCCCTTTTCAATGAGCAGTTCTTC
CDR3aa: CASSLAALFNEQFF

abundance: few
len: 14
d_gene: NA
j_gene: TRBJ1-2
v_gene: TRBV7-2
CDR3nt: TGTGCCAGCAGCTTAGTCCCCGGCGGCTATGGCTACACCTTC
CDR3aa: CASSLVPGGYGYTF

abundance: once
len: 14
d_gene: TRBD1
j_gene: TRBJ1-4
v_gene: TRBV28
CDR3nt: TGTGCCAGCAGATCCGGGACAGGGAATGAAAAACTGTTTTTT
CDR3aa: CASRSGTGNEKLFF

abundance: NA
len: 13
d_gene: NA
j_gene: TRBJ1-1
v_gene: TRBV12-3/TRBV12-4
CDR3nt: TGTGCCAGCAGTTTATTTGGGGCCCCTGGAGCTTTCTTT
CDR3aa: CASSLFGAPGAFF

abundance: NA
len: 13
d_gene: TRBD2
j_gene: TRBJ2-7
v_gene: TRBV6-5
CDR3nt: TGTGCCAGCGGCGGGACTAGCGTATACGAGCAGTACTTC
CDR3aa: CASGGTSVYEQYF

abundance: NA
len: 14
d_gene: NA
j_gene: TRBJ2-2
v_gene: TRBV11-2
CDR3nt: TGTGCCAGCAGCTACGGGAGGAACACCGGGGAGCTGTTTTTT
CDR3aa: CASSYGRNTGELFF

abundance: NA
len: 17
d_gene: TRBD2
j_gene: TRBJ2-7
v_gene: TRBV11-3
CDR3nt: TGTGCCAGCAGCTTAGTGGCGGGAGGGGACTATTCCTACGAGCAGTACTTC
CDR3aa: CASSLVAGGDYSYEQYF

abundance: NA
len: 14
d_gene: TRBD1
j_gene: TRBJ2-7
v_gene: TRBV7-2
CDR3nt: TGTGCCAGCAGCCCACAGGGGGGCTCCTACGAGCAGTACTTC
CDR3aa: CASSPQGGSYEQYF

abundance: once
len: 15
d_gene: TRBD1
j_gene: TRBJ2-7
v_gene: TRBV13
CDR3nt: TGTGCCAGCAGCTTAGGCCCCGGACAGGTCTACGAGCAGTACTTC
CDR3aa: CASSLGPGQVYEQYF

abundance: NA
len: 13
d_gene: NA
j_gene: TRBJ1-2
v_gene: TRBV10-3
CDR3nt: TGTGCCATCAGTGAGTCGGGTCGGGTCTTAGTGATCTTC
CDR3aa: CAISESGRVLVIF

abundance: NA
len: 16
d_gene: TRBD1
j_gene: TRBJ2-2
v_gene: TRBV5-4
CDR3nt: TGTGCCAGCAGCTTAAACAGGGGAGCGAACACCGGGGAGCTGTTTTTT
CDR3aa: CASSLNRGANTGELFF

abundance: once
len: 14
d_gene: NA
j_gene: TRBJ2-5
v_gene: TRBV18
CDR3nt: TGTGCCAGCTCATCGCAACAGGGCCAAGAGACCCAGTACTTC
CDR3aa: CASSSQQGQETQYF

abundance: NA
len: 14
d_gene: NA
j_gene: TRBJ2-3
v_gene: TRBV29-1
CDR3nt: TGCAGCGTTGGTTATTGGCAGAGCACAGATACGCAGTATTTT
CDR3aa: CSVGYWQSTDTQYF

abundance: NA
len: 12
d_gene: NA
j_gene: TRBJ2-7
v_gene: TRBV24-1
CDR3nt: TGTGCCACCAGTGATGGCGGGGACGAGCAGTACTTC
CDR3aa: CATSDGGDEQYF

abundance: NA
len: 16
d_gene: TRBD2
j_gene: TRBJ2-4
v_gene: TRBV7-2
CDR3nt: TGTGCCAGCAGCCCCAGCGGGAGCATAGCCAAAAACATTCAGTACTTC
CDR3aa: CASSPSGSIAKNIQYF

abundance: once
len: 14
d_gene: NA
j_gene: TRBJ1-4
v_gene: TRBV5-1
CDR3nt: TGCGCCAGCAGCCTGGGAGGGATTAATGAAAAACTGTTTTTT
CDR3aa: CASSLGGINEKLFF

abundance: NA
len: 12
d_gene: NA
j_gene: TRBJ1-1
v_gene: TRBV29-1
CDR3nt: TGCAGCGTAGCAGGGGTACTGGGTGAAGCTTTCTTT
CDR3aa: CSVAGVLGEAFF

abundance: NA
len: 20
d_gene: TRBD2
j_gene: TRBJ2-3
v_gene: TRBV28
CDR3nt: TGTGCCAGCAGTTTATATCCCGGGAGGGGCCTTGCCCCTTACACAGATACGCAGTATTTT
CDR3aa: CASSLYPGRGLAPYTDTQYF

abundance: NA
len: 15
d_gene: TRBD2
j_gene: TRBJ2-7
v_gene: TRBV5-1
CDR3nt: TGCGCCAGCAGTTGGACTAGCGGGGCGACCTACGAGCAGTACTTC
CDR3aa: CASSWTSGATYEQYF

abundance: NA
len: 14
d_gene: TRBD1
j_gene: TRBJ1-1
v_gene: TRBV10-1
CDR3nt: TGCGCCAGCAGTGAGCAGGGGGCGAAATCTGAAGCTTTCTTT
CDR3aa: CASSEQGAKSEAFF

abundance: once
len: 14
d_gene: NA
j_gene: TRBJ1-5
v_gene: TRBV25-1
CDR3nt: TGTGCCAGCAGTGAATCGGGGGGCTCCCAGCCCCAGCATTTT
CDR3aa: CASSESGGSQPQHF

abundance: once
len: 12
d_gene: NA
j_gene: TRBJ1-3
v_gene: TRBV30
CDR3nt: TGTGCCTGGAGTTTATCTGGAAACACCATATATTTT
CDR3aa: CAWSLSGNTIYF

abundance: NA
len: 14
d_gene: NA
j_gene: TRBJ2-1
v_gene: TRBV10-3
CDR3nt: TGTGCCATCAGTGAGTCCGTTACAGGGACTGAGCAGTTCTTC
CDR3aa: CAISESVTGTEQFF

abundance: NA
len: 19
d_gene: TRBD1
j_gene: TRBJ2-1
v_gene: TRBV24-1
CDR3nt: TGTGCCACCAGTGATTTTGCCCCTGAGACAGGGACATTTGTGAATGAGCAGTTCTTC
CDR3aa: CATSDFAPETGTFVNEQFF

abundance: NA
len: 14
d_gene: TRBD1
j_gene: TRBJ2-3
v_gene: TRBV10-3
CDR3nt: TGTGCCATCAGCAGGCAGGGGGAATTTAATACGCAGTATTTT
CDR3aa: CAISRQGEFNTQYF

abundance: NA
len: 13
d_gene: NA
j_gene: TRBJ2-7
v_gene: TRBV6-2/TRBV6-3
CDR3nt: TGTGCCAGCAGTTACGGGGGGATCTACGAGCAGTACTTC
CDR3aa: CASSYGGIYEQYF

abundance: NA
len: 12
d_gene: NA
j_gene: TRBJ1-2
v_gene: TRBV13
CDR3nt: TGTGCCAGCAATGCAGCTAACTATGGCTACACCTTC
CDR3aa: CASNAANYGYTF

abundance: NA
len: 19
d_gene: NA
j_gene: TRBJ1-4
v_gene: TRBV7-9
CDR3nt: TGTGCCAGCAGCTTAGCGAGGATTTGGAACCTTCCAACTAATGAAAAACTGTTTTTT
CDR3aa: CASSLARIWNLPTNEKLFF

abundance: NA
len: 14
d_gene: NA
j_gene: TRBJ2-5
v_gene: TRBV7-6
CDR3nt: TGTGCCAGCAGCTCCGCAGGGGCCGGGGAGACCCAGTACTTC
CDR3aa: CASSSAGAGETQYF

abundance: NA
len: 12
d_gene: NA
j_gene: TRBJ2-7
v_gene: TRBV12-3/TRBV12-4
CDR3nt: TGTGCCAGCAGTTTTGGCCGCTACGAGCAGTACTTC
CDR3aa: CASSFGRYEQYF

abundance: few
len: 15
d_gene: TRBD1
j_gene: TRBJ1-2
v_gene: TRBV5-1
CDR3nt: TGCGCCAGCAGCTTGTTTCAGGGGGTTAACTATGGCTACACCTTC
CDR3aa: CASSLFQGVNYGYTF

abundance: few
len: 14
d_gene: NA
j_gene: TRBJ1-2
v_gene: TRBV5-1
CDR3nt: TGCGCCAGCAGCTTGGAATACGCTTCGGGGAGTTACACCTTC
CDR3aa: CASSLEYASGSYTF

abundance: NA
len: 15
d_gene: NA
j_gene: TRBJ2-1
v_gene: TRBV7-9
CDR3nt: TGTGCCAGCAGCTTACAGGGTTTCATCTACAATGAGCAGTTCTTC
CDR3aa: CASSLQGFIYNEQFF

abundance: once
len: 14
d_gene: TRBD1
j_gene: TRBJ2-7
v_gene: TRBV27
CDR3nt: TGTGCCAGCAGTTTCCGGGACAGGATGCGCGAGCAGTACTTC
CDR3aa: CASSFRDRMREQYF

abundance: NA
len: 13
d_gene: NA
j_gene: TRBJ1-2
v_gene: TRBV5-1
CDR3nt: TGCGCCAGCAGCTTGGCCGGAGGGGACGGCTACACCTTC
CDR3aa: CASSLAGGDGYTF

abundance: NA
len: 15
d_gene: TRBD1
j_gene: TRBJ1-3
v_gene: TRBV28
CDR3nt: TGTGCCAGCAGCCCAATAACAGGGGCTGGAAACACCATATATTTT
CDR3aa: CASSPITGAGNTIYF

abundance: NA
len: 15
d_gene: NA
j_gene: TRBJ2-7
v_gene: TRBV18
CDR3nt: TGTGCCAGCTCAGAACAGGGCGTTGGGATCTACGAGCAGTACTTC
CDR3aa: CASSEQGVGIYEQYF

abundance: NA
len: 15
d_gene: NA
j_gene: TRBJ2-1
v_gene: TRBV2
CDR3nt: TGTGCCAGCCAACTACTAAGCGGAACCTACAATGAGCAGTTCTTC
CDR3aa: CASQLLSGTYNEQFF

abundance: few
len: 16
d_gene: TRBD2
j_gene: TRBJ2-5
v_gene: TRBV10-1
CDR3nt: TGCGCCAGCAGTTTCTCCCTAGCGGGAGGGCAAGAGACCCAGTACTTC
CDR3aa: CASSFSLAGGQETQYF

abundance: NA
len: 15
d_gene: TRBD2
j_gene: TRBJ2-2
v_gene: TRBV5-4
CDR3nt: TGTGCCAGCAGACTCACTAGCGGGAGGACCGGGGAGCTGTTTTTT
CDR3aa: CASRLTSGRTGELFF

abundance: once
len: 14
d_gene: NA
j_gene: TRBJ2-5
v_gene: TRBV5-1
CDR3nt: TGCGCCAGCAGCCGCGGGGAGACTCAAGAGACCCAGTACTTC
CDR3aa: CASSRGETQETQYF

abundance: once
len: 14
d_gene: NA
j_gene: TRBJ1-4
v_gene: TRBV6-6
CDR3nt: TGTGCCAGCAGAGAAAGGGGTAGCGGTGAAAAACTGTTTTTT
CDR3aa: CASRERGSGEKLFF

abundance: NA
len: 16
d_gene: TRBD2
j_gene: TRBJ2-7
v_gene: TRBV28
CDR3nt: TGTGCCAGCAGTTTACGCCTAGCGGGAGGGGTGCACGAGCAGTACTTC
CDR3aa: CASSLRLAGGVHEQYF

abundance: NA
len: 19
d_gene: TRBD2
j_gene: TRBJ2-1
v_gene: TRBV10-1
CDR3nt: TGCGCCAGCAGAAGGCGGACTAGCGGGAGGATAAGCTCCTACAATGAGCAGTTCTTC
CDR3aa: CASRRRTSGRISSYNEQFF

abundance: many
len: 15
d_gene: NA
j_gene: TRBJ2-3
v_gene: TRBV11-3
CDR3nt: TGTGCCAGCAGCCCCGAGGTATTGGGCACAGATACGCAGTATTTT
CDR3aa: CASSPEVLGTDTQYF

abundance: NA
len: 14
d_gene: NA
j_gene: TRBJ2-5
v_gene: TRBV11-3
CDR3nt: TGTGCCAGCAGCTTAGAATCCTCCGGGGGGACCCAGTACTTC
CDR3aa: CASSLESSGGTQYF

abundance: NA
len: 13
d_gene: TRBD1
j_gene: TRBJ1-1
v_gene: TRBV4-1
CDR3nt: TGCGCCAGCAGACATACAGGGGGTCGGCAAGCTTTCTTT
CDR3aa: CASRHTGGRQAFF

abundance: NA
len: 13
d_gene: NA
j_gene: TRBJ1-1
v_gene: TRBV12-5
CDR3nt: TGTGCTAGTGGTTTGGTCCCTTACACTGAAGCTTTCTTT
CDR3aa: CASGLVPYTEAFF

abundance: few
len: 17
d_gene: TRBD2
j_gene: TRBJ2-5
v_gene: TRBV9
CDR3nt: TGTGCCAGCAGCGTAGGACTAGCGGACGCCGGGCGAGAGACCCAGTACTTC
CDR3aa: CASSVGLADAGRETQYF

abundance: NA
len: 13
d_gene: NA
j_gene: TRBJ1-4
v_gene: TRBV28
CDR3nt: TGTGCCAGCAGTTCGTTCCGCGGTGAAAAACTGTTTTTT
CDR3aa: CASSSFRGEKLFF

abundance: NA
len: 16
d_gene: NA
j_gene: TRBJ2-1
v_gene: TRBV11-2
CDR3nt: TGTGCCAGCAGCTTAAGGACGGGAGCGAGTGTCTATGAGCAGTTCTTC
CDR3aa: CASSLRTGASVYEQFF

abundance: NA
len: 16
d_gene: NA
j_gene: TRBJ2-1
v_gene: TRBV12-2
CDR3nt: TGTGCAAGTCGCTTAGGAGGTAGTACCGGGGGGAGTGAGCAGTTCTTC
CDR3aa: CASRLGGSTGGSEQFF